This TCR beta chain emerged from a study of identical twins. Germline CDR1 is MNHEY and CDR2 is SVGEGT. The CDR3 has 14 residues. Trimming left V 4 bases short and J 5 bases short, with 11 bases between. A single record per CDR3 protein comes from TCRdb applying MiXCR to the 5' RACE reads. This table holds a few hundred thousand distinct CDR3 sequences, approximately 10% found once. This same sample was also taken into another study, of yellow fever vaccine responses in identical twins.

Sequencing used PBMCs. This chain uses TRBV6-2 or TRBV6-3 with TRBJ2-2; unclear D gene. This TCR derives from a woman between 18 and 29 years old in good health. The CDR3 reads CASSWSLGTGELFF. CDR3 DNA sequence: TGTGCCAGCAGTTGGTCATTAGGTACCGGGGAGCTGTTTTTT.